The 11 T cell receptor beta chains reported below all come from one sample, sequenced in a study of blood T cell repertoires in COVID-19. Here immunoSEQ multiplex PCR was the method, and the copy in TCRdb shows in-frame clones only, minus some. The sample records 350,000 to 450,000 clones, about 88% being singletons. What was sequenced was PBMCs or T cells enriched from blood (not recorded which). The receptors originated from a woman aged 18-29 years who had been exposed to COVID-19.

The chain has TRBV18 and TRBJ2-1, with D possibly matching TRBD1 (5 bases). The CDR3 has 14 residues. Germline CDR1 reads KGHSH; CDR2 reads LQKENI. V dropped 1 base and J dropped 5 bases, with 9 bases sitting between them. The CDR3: CASSPRTNDNEQFF. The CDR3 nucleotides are TGTGCCAGCTCACCACGGACAAACGACAATGAGCAGTTCTTC.

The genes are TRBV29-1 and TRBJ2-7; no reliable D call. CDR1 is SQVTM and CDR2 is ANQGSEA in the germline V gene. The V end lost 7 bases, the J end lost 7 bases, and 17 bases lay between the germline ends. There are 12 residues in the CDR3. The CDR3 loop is CSAADGSLEQYF. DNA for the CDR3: TGCAGCGCCGCGGATGGGTCCTTGGAGCAGTACTTC.

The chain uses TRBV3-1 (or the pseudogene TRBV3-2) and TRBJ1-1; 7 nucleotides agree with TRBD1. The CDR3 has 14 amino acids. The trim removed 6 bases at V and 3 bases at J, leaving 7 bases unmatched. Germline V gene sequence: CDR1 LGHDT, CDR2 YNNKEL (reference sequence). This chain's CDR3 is CASSGQVSDTEAFF. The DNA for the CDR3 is TGTGCCAGCAGTGGACAGGTTTCGGACACTGAAGCTTTCTTT.

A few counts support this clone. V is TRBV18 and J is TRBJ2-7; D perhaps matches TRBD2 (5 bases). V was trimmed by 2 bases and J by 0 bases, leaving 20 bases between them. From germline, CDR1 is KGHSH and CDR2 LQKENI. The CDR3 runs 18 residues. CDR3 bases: TGTGCCAGCTCACCATCATCCTTATCCGGGGTGAGCTCCTACGAGCAGTACTTC. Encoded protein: CASSPSSLSGVSSYEQYF.

The CDR3 DNA follows: TGTGCCAGCCCCGTCCCCCCGGCAGGGCGCTCTGGAAACACCATATATTTT. This gives the protein CASPVPPAGRSGNTIYF. The chain uses TRBV7-9 and TRBJ1-3, with a tentative D call TRBD1 (5 bases). The germline CDR1 and CDR2 sequences are SEHNR and FQNEAQ (reference sequence). Trimming pared 8 bases from V and 0 bases from J, leaving 20 bases between. This CDR3 region has 17 residues.

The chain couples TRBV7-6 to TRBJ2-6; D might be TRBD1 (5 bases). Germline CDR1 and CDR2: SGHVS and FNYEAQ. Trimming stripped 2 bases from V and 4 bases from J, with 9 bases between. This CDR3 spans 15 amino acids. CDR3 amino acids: CASSLQGFGANVLTF. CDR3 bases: TGTGCCAGCAGCTTACAGGGATTCGGGGCCAACGTCCTGACTTTC.

The CDR3 DNA reads TGTGCCAGCAGTTCCCCTCGGGGGTATAATTCACCCCTCCACTTT. Translation: CASSSPRGYNSPLHF. The rearrangement links TRBV6-2 or TRBV6-3 to TRBJ1-6, with D perhaps TRBD1 (5 bases). The CDR3 sequence is 15 residues long. V lost 4 bases and J lost 4, with 11 bases in between. The germline V gene has CDR1 MNHEY and CDR2 SVGEGT.

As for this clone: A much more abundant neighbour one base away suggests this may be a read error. The CDR3 DNA sequence: TGCACCAGCAGCCAGTCCTCAGGGGGCCACTATGGCTACACCTTC. This sequence encodes CTSSQSSGGHYGYTF. The genes are TRBV4-3 and TRBJ1-2, with 8 bases fitting TRBD1. Germline lookup yields CDR1 LGHNA and CDR2 YSLEER. The CDR3 consists of 15 residues.

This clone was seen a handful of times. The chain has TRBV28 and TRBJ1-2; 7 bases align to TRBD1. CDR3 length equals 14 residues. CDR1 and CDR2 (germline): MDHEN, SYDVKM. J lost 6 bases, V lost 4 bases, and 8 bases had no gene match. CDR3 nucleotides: TGTGCCAGCAGTTATCGGCGGACAGGAGATGGCTACACCTTC. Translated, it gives CASSYRRTGDGYTF.

The CDR3: CAISQGNTEAFF. The CDR3 DNA follows: TGTGCCATCAGCCAGGGGAACACTGAAGCTTTCTTT. V and J are TRBV10-3 and TRBJ1-1; D might be TRBD1 (5 bases). CDR3 length: 12 residues. CDR1 and CDR2 (germline): ENHRY, SYGVKD. Trimming pared 6 bases from V and 1 base from J, leaving 6 bases between.

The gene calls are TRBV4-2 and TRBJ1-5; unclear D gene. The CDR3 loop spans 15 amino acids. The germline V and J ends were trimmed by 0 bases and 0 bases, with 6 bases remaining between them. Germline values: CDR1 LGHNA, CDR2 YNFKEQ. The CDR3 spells CASSQDQVSNQPQHF. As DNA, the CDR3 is TGTGCCAGCAGCCAAGATCAGGTTAGCAATCAGCCCCAGCATTTT.